The next 7 T cell receptor beta chains were all read from a single sample in a study of T cells in Graves' hyperthyroidism and ophthalmopathy. The source material, RNA transcripts, was used to amplify TCR beta CDR3 regions. TCR CDR3 underwent first-round RT-PCR with the HTBI primer set. TCRdb independently ran MiXCR on the multiplex PCR reads; one entry per CDR3 protein. The repertoire holds approximately 380,000 distinct CDR3 sequences, with over 12% as singletons. What was sequenced was blood. The receptor source for this set is a man between 45 and 60 years old with Graves' ophthalmopathy.

Ten or more counts support this clonotype. This chain connects TRBV5-1 to TRBJ2-5, with D possibly TRBD2 on 5 matching bases. V was pared by 2 bases and J by 4 bases, with 12 bases between. In germline, CDR1 is SGHRS, CDR2 YFSETQ. The CDR3 runs to 14 residues. The CDR3 spells CASSFYGKSETQYF. CDR3 bases: TGCGCCAGCAGCTTTTACGGGAAGTCAGAGACCCAGTACTTC. Looking up the rest from reference TRBV5-1 and TRBJ2-5 gives the full variable domain: KAGVTQTPRYLIKTRGQQVTLSCSPISGHRSVSWYQQTPGQGLQFLFEYFSETQRNKGNFPGRFSGRQFSNSRSEMNVSTLELGDSALYLCASSFYGKSETQYFGPGTRLLVL.

The sample holds many counts of this clonotype. V and J are TRBV11-3 and TRBJ1-1; 7 nucleotides line up with TRBD1. The CDR3 is 18 residues long. J gave up 0 bases and V 5 bases, and 15 bases lay outside the gene matches. Looked up from germline, CDR1 is SGHNT and CDR2 is YENEEA. In nucleotides, the CDR3 is TGTGCCAGCAGCGGGAGGGCCATCCCACAGGGGATGAACACTGAAGCTTTCTTT. Residues: CASSGRAIPQGMNTEAFF.

This clonotype was picked up many times. The rearrangement links TRBV3-1 to TRBJ1-2; weak D call: TRBD1 (5 bases). Germline V gives CDR1 LGHDT, CDR2 YNNKEL (reference sequence). V lost 2 bases and J 6 bases, leaving 10 bases between the germline ends. This CDR3 has 13 residues. Written as DNA, the CDR3 is TGTGCCAGCAGCCAATTAGGGGCGGATGGCTACACCTTC. Protein: CASSQLGADGYTF. The full variable domain, completed using reference TRBV3-1 and TRBJ1-2, is DTAVSQTPKYLVTQMGNDKSIKCEQNLGHDTMYWYKQDSKKFLKIMFSYNNKELIINETVPNRFSPKSPDKAHLNLHINSLELGDSAVYFCASSQLGADGYTFGSGTRLTVV.

There are many counts of this clonotype. The rearrangement joins TRBV10-3 to TRBJ2-5, with TRBD2 matching 7 bases. The CDR3 is 13 amino acids. V lost 6 bases and J lost 1; bases outside the gene matches: 2. Germline CDR1 ENHRY, CDR2 SYGVKD. The CDR3 loop is CAISRTSQETQYF. CDR3 DNA sequence: TGTGCCATCAGCCGGACTAGCCAAGAGACCCAGTACTTC.

This clonotype was observed at least ten times. The chain uses TRBV6-2 or TRBV6-3 and TRBJ2-5; 9 positions agree with TRBD1. This CDR3 has 14 amino acids. The V gene's germline CDR1 is MNHEY and CDR2 SVGEGT. The ends lost 5 bases at V and 4 bases at J; junction bases unmatched: 5. This CDR3 is CASSLTGGGETQYF. The CDR3 region has the DNA TGTGCCAGCAGTCTCACAGGGGGCGGAGAGACCCAGTACTTC.

This clonotype was detected many times. CDR3 sequence: CASSPRDRGPLVEAFF. As DNA, the CDR3 is TGTGCCAGCAGTCCCCGGGACAGGGGGCCACTAGTTGAAGCTTTCTTT. The V gene is TRBV28, the J gene TRBJ1-1; 12 nucleotides agree with TRBD1. The CDR3 is made up of 16 amino acids. Germline loops: CDR1 MDHEN, CDR2 SYDVKM. V gave up 5 bases and J gave up 7 bases; unmatched junction bases: 11. The full variable domain, in which reference TRBV28 and TRBJ1-1 provide the parts outside the CDR3, is DVKVTQSSRYLVKRTGEKVFLECVQDMDHENMFWYRQDPGLGLRLIYFSYDVKMKEKGDIPEGYSVSREKKERFSLILESASTNQTSMYLCASSPRDRGPLVEAFFGQGTRLTVV.

This clonotype was seen at least ten times. The chain joins TRBV4-1 to TRBJ2-7; D not certain. Germline CDR1 MGHRA, CDR2 YSYEKL. The V end lost 0 bases, the J end lost 5 bases, and 14 bases lay between the germline ends. The CDR3 runs 15 residues. The CDR3 reads CASSQEERVANEQYF. The CDR3 coding sequence is TGCGCCAGCAGCCAAGAGGAAAGGGTTGCGAACGAGCAGTACTTC.